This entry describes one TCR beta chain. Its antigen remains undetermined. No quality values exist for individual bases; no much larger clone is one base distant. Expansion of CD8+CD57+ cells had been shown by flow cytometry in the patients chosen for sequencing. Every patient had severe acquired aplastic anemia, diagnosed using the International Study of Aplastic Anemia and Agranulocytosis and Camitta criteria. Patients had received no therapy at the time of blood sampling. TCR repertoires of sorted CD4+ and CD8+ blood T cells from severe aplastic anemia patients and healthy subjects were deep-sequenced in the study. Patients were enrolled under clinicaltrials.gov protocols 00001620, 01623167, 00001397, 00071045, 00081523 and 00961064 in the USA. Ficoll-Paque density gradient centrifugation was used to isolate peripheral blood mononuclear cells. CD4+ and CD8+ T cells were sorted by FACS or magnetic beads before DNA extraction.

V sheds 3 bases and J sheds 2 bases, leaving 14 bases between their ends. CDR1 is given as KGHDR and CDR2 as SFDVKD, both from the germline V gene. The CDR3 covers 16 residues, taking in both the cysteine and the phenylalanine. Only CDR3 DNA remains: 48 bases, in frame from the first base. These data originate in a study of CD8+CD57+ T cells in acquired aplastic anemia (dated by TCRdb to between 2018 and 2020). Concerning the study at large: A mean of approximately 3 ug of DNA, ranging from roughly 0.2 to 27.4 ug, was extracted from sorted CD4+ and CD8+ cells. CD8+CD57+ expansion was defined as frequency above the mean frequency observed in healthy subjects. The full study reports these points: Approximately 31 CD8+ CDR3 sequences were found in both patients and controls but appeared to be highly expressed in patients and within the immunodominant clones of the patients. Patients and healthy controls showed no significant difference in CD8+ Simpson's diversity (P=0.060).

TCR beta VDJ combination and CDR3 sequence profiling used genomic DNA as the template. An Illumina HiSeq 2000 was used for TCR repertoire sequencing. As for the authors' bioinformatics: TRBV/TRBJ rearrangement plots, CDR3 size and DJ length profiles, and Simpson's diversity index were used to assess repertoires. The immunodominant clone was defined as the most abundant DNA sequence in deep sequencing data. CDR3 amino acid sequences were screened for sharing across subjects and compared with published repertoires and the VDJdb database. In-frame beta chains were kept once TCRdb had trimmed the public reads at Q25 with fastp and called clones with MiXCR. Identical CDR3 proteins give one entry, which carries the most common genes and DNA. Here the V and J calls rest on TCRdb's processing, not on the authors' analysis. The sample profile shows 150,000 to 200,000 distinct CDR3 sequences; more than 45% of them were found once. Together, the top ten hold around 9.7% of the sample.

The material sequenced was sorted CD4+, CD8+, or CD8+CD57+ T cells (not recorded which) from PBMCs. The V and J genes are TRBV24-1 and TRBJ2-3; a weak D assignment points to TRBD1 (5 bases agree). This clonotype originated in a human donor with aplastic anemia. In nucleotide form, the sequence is TGTGCCACCAGTGATCAAGGGGCGCAAGACACAGATACGCAGTATTTT. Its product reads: CATSDQGAQDTDTQYF.